This record looks at one T cell receptor (beta chain) sequence and its context. Antigen specificity is unknown. The data were taken from a study of identical twins. Study conclusions and caveats: In monozygotic twins, models underestimated the sharing of out-of-frame TCR alpha.

Germline CDR1 reads SGDLS; CDR2 reads YYNGEE. Trimming took off 2 bases at V and 3 bases at J, with 15 bases between the two ends. The CDR3 covers 15 residues. Template switching added a universal primer binding site, and final cDNA carried unique molecular identifiers. TCRdb re-called the 5' RACE reads with MiXCR, one entry per CDR3 protein. Of approximately 630,000 distinct CDR3 sequences detected, about 7.1% appear once; the ten largest clones hold over 1.5%. A further study also used this sample, focusing on yellow fever vaccine responses in identical twins. As that study records: Among the twins, the vaccine T cell response reportedly seemed partly convergent and partly personalized.

The rearrangement uses TRBV9 and TRBJ2-7; TRBD2 is a possible D gene (5 bases). The receptor was derived from a woman aged 18-35 years in good health. Sequencing used PBMCs. The CDR3 loop reads CASSVGTGKLYEQYF. In DNA, the CDR3 is TGTGCCAGCAGCGTTGGAACGGGGAAACTCTACGAGCAGTACTTC.